This T cell receptor beta chain was recovered during a study of CD4 T cells in relation to SARS-CoV-2 and coronaviruses. Study-level findings and limits: Each donor contributed either pre-pandemic or post-infection samples, not both.

In this sample, this clone turned up once. What it recognizes is unknown. TCRdb's copy holds only in-frame clones and misses some; the assay was immunoSEQ multiplex PCR. The sample yields about 37,000 clones, approximately 90% seen once. Trimming left V 5 bases short and J 4 bases short, with 32 bases between. The CDR3 is 20 amino acids. CDR1 and CDR2 (germline): SNHLY, FYNNEI. This TCR came from an adult with COVID-19. The sequenced material came from memory CD4+ T cells from PBMCs. The rearrangement joins TRBV2 to TRBJ1-2; D gene uncertain. This chain's CDR3 is CASSPNVDHFDGRSFYGYTF. The CDR3 nucleotides read TGTGCCAGCAGTCCCAATGTCGACCACTTTGACGGACGGTCCTTCTATGGCTACACCTTC.